This T cell receptor beta chain is from a study of regulatory T cells in long-lasting Graves disease. Study details: It was over 5 years of antithyroid drugs, with positive TSH receptor antibodies, that meant persistent Graves' disease.

Time point given: persistent/refractory GD, antithyroid drugs over 5 years with positive TRAb. Extracted PBMC RNA gave rise to the TCR library. Germline-derived CDR1 and CDR2 are LGHDT and YNNKEL (reference sequence). The ends were cut back, 1 base at V and 2 bases at J, with 15 bases in the middle. The length of the CDR3 is 16 residues. In its sample, this clonotype was seen a few times. Arm-PCR of CDR3 regions with iRepertoire HTBI primers generated TCR beta libraries. TCRdb passed the multiplex PCR reads through MiXCR, listing each CDR3 protein once. The data contain hundreds of thousands of distinct CDR3 sequences, 20% to 25% of them singletons.

The source material was peripheral blood mononuclear cells (PBMCs), sampled when the disease was refractory, from a patient treated with antithyroid drugs. The gene calls are TRBV3-1 and TRBJ2-7; no clear D. The source of this sequence is a female donor with Graves disease. The CDR3 sequence: CASSQAPMALAYEQYF. Here the CDR3 DNA reads TGTGCCAGCAGCCAAGCCCCCATGGCTCTGGCCTACGAGCAGTACTTC.